One sample yielded the 21 T cell receptor beta chains listed below, sequenced in a study of response to subunit inactivated influenza vaccine. TCRdb re-derived calls from the RT-PCR reads in MiXCR, one entry per CDR3 protein. Of just under 550,000 distinct CDR3 sequences listed, 20% to 25% are singletons. These data also featured in a second study, about T cells expressing NK-cell markers. As that study records: Scientists made TCR beta cDNA using 5'RACE template switching with UMIs.

Here the sequenced sample was CD4+ T cells sorted from PBMCs, taken 11 to 12 days after vaccination. These receptors all come from a man aged 45-60 years who received an inactivated influenza vaccine.

The chain has TRBV28 and TRBJ2-1; D possibly corresponds to TRBD1 (6 bases). This CDR3 is built from 13 residues. Trimming shortened V by 3 bases and J by 12 bases, and 15 bases separated the two germline ends. Germline V lookup: CDR1 MDHEN, CDR2 SYDVKM. Here the CDR3 reads CASSLEYRARQFF. The CDR3 DNA reads as TGTGCCAGCAGTTTGGAGTACAGGGCAAGGCAGTTCTTC. Filled out from reference TRBV28 and TRBJ2-1, the complete variable domain reads DVKVTQSSRYLVKRTGEKVFLECVQDMDHENMFWYRQDPGLGLRLIYFSYDVKMKEKGDIPEGYSVSREKKERFSLILESASTNQTSMYLCASSLEYRARQFFGPGTRLTVL.

The chain couples TRBV10-3 to TRBJ2-1, with a tentative D call TRBD1 (6 bases). The V end was cut by 4 bases, the J end by 10 bases, with 17 bases between. The CDR3 is 14 residues long. Germline CDR1 and CDR2: ENHRY and SYGVKD. The CDR3 bases are TGTGCCATCAGTGGCGGTAAAGGGGGAACCGAGCAGTTCTTC. It is translated as CAISGGKGGTEQFF.

The chain recombines TRBV20-1 with TRBJ1-6, with D unresolved. Germline V gene sequence: CDR1 DFQATT, CDR2 SNEGSKA (reference sequence). V was trimmed by 5 bases and J by 10 bases, leaving 9 bases between them. The CDR3 has 11 amino acids. The CDR3 reads CSASRGSPLHF. CDR3 bases: TGCAGTGCTTCCCGCGGGTCACCCCTCCACTTT.

This clonotype was found a few times. V gene TRBV6-1 combines with J gene TRBJ2-4; 10 bases fit TRBD2. Germline CDR1 is MNHNS and CDR2 is SASEGT. The J segment lost 4 bases and the V segment lost 6 bases, leaving 6 bases of the junction unmatched. The CDR3 contains 15 residues. In nucleotides, the CDR3 is TGTGCCAGCAGCCTAGCGGGGGCACCAAAAAACATTCAGTACTTC. Translated: CASSLAGAPKNIQYF.

In its sample, this clonotype was seen many times. The chain joins TRBV11-1 to TRBJ2-1, with 14 bases matching TRBD2. J lost 6 bases, V lost 3 bases, and 10 bases had no gene match. The CDR3 is made up of 18 amino acids. Germline-derived CDR1 and CDR2 are SGHAT and FQDESV (reference sequence). In DNA form, the CDR3 reads TGTGCCAGCAGCTTGCCCCCACGACTAGCGGGAGGGGTCAATGAGCAGTTCTTC. This gives the protein CASSLPPRLAGGVNEQFF. The complete variable domain, with remaining parts taken from reference TRBV11-1 and TRBJ2-1, reads EAEVAQSPRYKITEKSQAVAFWCDPISGHATLYWYRQILGQGPELLVQFQDESVVDDSQLPKDRFSAERLKGVDSTLKIQPAELGDSAMYLCASSLPPRLAGGVNEQFFGPGTRLTVL.

This clonotype has ten or more counts. This chain links TRBV11-1 with TRBJ2-1, with TRBD2 identical over 8 bases. With 3 bases clipped from V and 7 bases from J, the junction kept 8 bases outside the gene matches. This CDR3 is 15 amino acids long. Germline assignment: CDR1 SGHAT and CDR2 FQDESV (reference sequence). CDR3 sequence reads: CASSLGSGDWNEQFF. For the CDR3, the DNA is TGTGCCAGCAGCTTGGGTAGCGGGGATTGGAATGAGCAGTTCTTC.

Ten or more counts support this clonotype. The rearrangement uses TRBV12-3 or TRBV12-4 and TRBJ1-1; D possibly corresponds to TRBD1 (5 bases). V lost 3 bases and J 1 base, leaving 9 bases between the germline ends. There are 14 residues in the CDR3. The CDR3 protein is CASSFLGANTEAFF. For the CDR3, the DNA is TGTGCCAGCAGTTTCCTCGGGGCGAACACTGAAGCTTTCTTT.

The V call is TRBV28, the J call TRBJ1-5; D gene unclear. The CDR3 consists of 11 residues. Germline assignment: CDR1 MDHEN and CDR2 SYDVKM. V lost 4 bases and J lost 12, with 10 bases in between. CDR3 nucleotides: TGTGCCAGCAGTTCAACAGTTCTCCAGCATTTT. It specifies CASSSTVLQHF.

This clonotype was picked up a small number of times. The chain recombines TRBV20-1 with TRBJ1-1, with D possibly being TRBD1 (5 bases). The CDR3 is made up of 13 amino acids. Germline CDR1 DFQATT, CDR2 SNEGSKA (reference sequence). The V end was cut by 3 bases, the J end by 0 bases, with 8 bases between. As DNA, the CDR3 is TGCAGTGCTAGCCCGACAGTGAACACTGAAGCTTTCTTT. Amino acids: CSASPTVNTEAFF.

This clonotype was seen more than once but under ten times. V gene TRBV5-1 combines with J gene TRBJ2-7; maybe TRBD1 (6 bases). This CDR3 region has 13 residues. Trimming cost V 5 bases and J 2 bases, with 11 bases left between them. Germline CDR1 reads SGHRS; CDR2 reads YFSETQ. CDR3 amino acids: CASRGDNAYEQYF. CDR3 sequence (DNA): TGCGCCAGCAGGGGGGACAACGCCTACGAGCAGTACTTC.

This clonotype was recorded at least ten times. This chain connects TRBV14 to TRBJ1-3; D is ambiguous. The CDR3 is made up of 14 amino acids. V lost 4 bases, J lost 2 bases, and 9 bases lay in between. Germline assignment: CDR1 SGHDN and CDR2 FVKESK. Written as DNA, the CDR3 is TGTGCCAGCAGCCCCCTCGGACCTGGAAACACCATATATTTT. The encoded protein is CASSPLGPGNTIYF.

The genes are TRBV9 and TRBJ2-2; 8 bases map to TRBD1. CDR3 length: 14 amino acids. Looked up from germline, CDR1 is SGDLS and CDR2 is YYNGEE. Losses at the gene ends were 7 bases for V and 5 bases for J; bases not matched to a gene: 7. The CDR3 coding sequence is TGTGCCAGCGGGGCAGGGGGCTTGACCGGGGAGCTGTTTTTT. Its protein product is CASGAGGLTGELFF.

This chain uses TRBV10-3 with TRBJ2-5; tentative D call: TRBD2 (7 bases). The CDR3 consists of 15 residues. The germline CDR1 and CDR2 sequences are ENHRY and SYGVKD. Trimming pared 0 bases from V and 5 bases from J, leaving 13 bases between. The CDR3 reads CAISESSGGGETQYF. For the CDR3, the DNA is TGTGCCATCAGTGAGTCGTCGGGGGGCGGTGAGACCCAGTACTTC.

J is TRBJ1-4 and V is TRBV20-1; D is unresolved. Germline CDR1 is DFQATT and CDR2 is SNEGSKA (reference sequence). Trimming stripped 6 bases from V and 5 bases from J, with 13 bases between. The CDR3 length is 13 residues. CDR3 amino acids: CSAQRTENEKLFF. The CDR3, as DNA: TGCAGTGCACAAAGGACTGAGAATGAAAAACTGTTTTTT.

This clonotype occurred many times. The chain links TRBV5-1 to TRBJ2-2, with 7 bases lining up with TRBD1. The CDR3 totals 16 residues. Looked up from germline, CDR1 is SGHRS and CDR2 is YFSETQ. With 4 bases clipped from V and 1 base from J, the junction kept 7 bases outside the gene matches. CDR3 region: CASSRDRVGNTGELFF. CDR3 nucleotides: TGCGCCAGCAGCAGAGACAGGGTCGGGAACACCGGGGAGCTGTTTTTT.

This clonotype was counted ten times or more. J is TRBJ2-3 and V is TRBV5-1; TRBD1 agrees at 7 bases. Trimming at V came to 4 bases and at J to 3 bases, leaving 5 bases not matched to a gene. The CDR3 covers 14 residues. The germline CDR1 and CDR2 sequences are SGHRS and YFSETQ. Here the CDR3 reads CASSVDRLTDTQYF. DNA for the CDR3: TGCGCCAGCAGCGTGGACAGGTTGACAGATACGCAGTATTTT. Together with reference TRBV5-1 and TRBJ2-3, the CDR3 gives the full variable domain: KAGVTQTPRYLIKTRGQQVTLSCSPISGHRSVSWYQQTPGQGLQFLFEYFSETQRNKGNFPGRFSGRQFSNSRSEMNVSTLELGDSALYLCASSVDRLTDTQYFGPGTRLTVL.

The chain links TRBV7-3 to TRBJ2-3, with unresolved D. The CDR3 length is 16 residues. Trimming shortened V by 5 bases and J by 0 bases, and 15 bases separated the two germline ends. Germline V gives CDR1 SGHTA, CDR2 FQGTGA. The CDR3 nucleotides are TGTGCCAGCAGCAGCGACTTCCCGTCTAGCACAGATACGCAGTATTTT. As protein: CASSSDFPSSTDTQYF. Full variable domain (missing parts from reference TRBV7-3 and TRBJ2-3): GAGVSQTPSNKVTEKGKYVELRCDPISGHTALYWYRQSLGQGPEFLIYFQGTGAADDSGLPNDRFFAVRPEGSVSTLKIQRTERGDSAVYLCASSSDFPSSTDTQYFGPGTRLTVL.

The chain has TRBV12-3 or TRBV12-4 and TRBJ2-5, with D possibly TRBD1 on 6 matching bases. This CDR3 comprises 13 residues. The germline V and J ends were trimmed by 6 bases and 2 bases, with 10 bases remaining between them. CDR3 nucleotide sequence: TGTGCCAGCAGGTGGACAGCGCAAGAGACCCAGTACTTC. This codes for CASRWTAQETQYF.

The chain employs TRBV18 and TRBJ2-5; D gene ambiguous. The ends were cut back, 0 bases at V and 5 bases at J, with 7 bases in the middle. Germline V CDR1 and CDR2: KGHSH, LQKENI. The CDR3 totals 13 residues. The CDR3 protein is CASSPPVLETQYF. CDR3 DNA: TGTGCCAGCTCACCACCGGTTTTGGAGACCCAGTACTTC.

The genes are TRBV7-2 and TRBJ2-5; no reliable D call. The germline CDR1 and CDR2 sequences are SGHTA and FQGNSA. This CDR3 spans 11 amino acids. V was shortened by 8 bases and J by 2 bases, with 6 bases between the two germline ends. CDR3 protein: CASLRQETQYF. The DNA of the CDR3 is TGTGCCAGCCTCAGACAAGAGACCCAGTACTTC.

CDR3 amino acids: CASSEVGMFQPQHF. The CDR3 DNA follows: TGTGCCAGCAGTGAAGTTGGAATGTTTCAGCCCCAGCATTTT. This chain joins TRBV25-1 and TRBJ1-5; no clear D gene. Germline assignment: CDR1 MGHDK and CDR2 SYGVNS. Trimming stripped 2 bases from V and 6 bases from J, with 11 bases between. This CDR3 is 14 amino acids long.